The TCR beta chain under discussion was sequenced for a study of blood T cells in healthy people across ages. General observations from the study: Diversity estimates from one million T cells were considered underestimates.

Turning to this clonotype: Its antigen is unidentified.

Together with a sample-barcoded 5' primer, a J-beta primer mix was included in a second PCR lasting about 7 to 11 cycles. Each CDR3 protein gets one entry after TCRdb re-called the 5' RACE reads with MiXCR. The sample shows roughly 1,800,000 distinct CDR3 sequences, 49% of them seen only once. Germline V gives CDR1 MNHNY, CDR2 SVGAGI (reference sequence). J was trimmed by 4 bases and V by 4 bases; bases with no gene match: 10. The CDR3 consists of 16 residues. The receptor comes from a woman aged 40 to 50 in good health. Material for sequencing was blood. The rearrangement joins TRBV6-6 to TRBJ2-5; the match to TRBD1 covers 9 bases. For the CDR3, the DNA is TGTGCCAGCAGTTCCCACCCGGGGACAGGGAGAGAGACCCAGTACTTC. Protein: CASSSHPGTGRETQYF.